These 21 T cell receptor beta chains originate from one sample sequenced in a study of T cell changes during pregnancy in multiple sclerosis. The data were produced by immunoSEQ multiplex PCR, yet TCRdb's version contains in-frame clones alone and is incomplete. The top ten hold less than 0.45% of the sample, which has about 40,000 clones, 80% to 95% seen once. This material consisted of CD4+ T cells from peripheral blood mononuclear cells, taken in the third trimester of pregnancy. The receptors stem from a female donor with multiple sclerosis, enrolled in a pregnancy study.

This chain links TRBV19 with TRBJ2-2, with TRBD2 matching 7 bases. CDR1 and CDR2 from the germline V gene are LNHDA and SQIVND (reference sequence). The CDR3 is 15 amino acids. V gave up 7 bases and J gave up 3 bases; unmatched junction bases: 8. The CDR3 reads CASMGGSWYTGELFF. CDR3 sequence (DNA): TGTGCCAGTATGGGCGGGAGTTGGTACACCGGGGAGCTGTTTTTT.

CDR3 sequence reads: CASSEESLAGVPDTQYF. The CDR3 nucleotides are TGTGCCAGCAGTGAAGAGTCCCTAGCGGGCGTGCCAGATACGCAGTATTTT. This chain links TRBV6-1 with TRBJ2-3, with 8 bases aligning to TRBD2. The germline gives CDR1 MNHNS, CDR2 SASEGT. CDR3 length: 17 amino acids. The V segment lost 1 base and the J segment 4 bases; nucleotides outside the gene matches: 10.

The V and J genes are TRBV6-6 and TRBJ2-1; 8 bases map to TRBD2. J was trimmed by 7 bases and V by 7 bases; bases with no gene match: 12. In germline, CDR1 is MNHNY, CDR2 SVGAGI (reference sequence). The CDR3 contains 15 residues. CDR3 in DNA: TGTGCCAGCAACCCGGGGAGCGGGAGCCGTAATGAGCAGTTCTTC. This gives the protein CASNPGSGSRNEQFF.

CDR3 sequence: CASSHTRDYTDTQYF. CDR3 DNA: TGTGCCAGCAGCCACACACGGGATTACACAGATACGCAGTATTTT. The chain joins TRBV5-6 to TRBJ2-3, with D possibly matching TRBD2 (5 bases). Germline CDR1 is SGHDT and CDR2 is YYEEEE. Trimming removed 4 bases from V and 2 bases from J, with 14 bases in between. The CDR3 runs to 15 residues.

The V call is TRBV5-4, the J call TRBJ2-1; 9 bases are shared with TRBD1. CDR1 is SGHNT and CDR2 is YYREEE in the germline V gene (reference sequence). CDR3 length: 15 amino acids. After removal of 5 bases from V and 4 bases from J, the junction contained 7 bases not matched to a gene. The CDR3 region is CASSPRDRVYNEQFF. As DNA, the CDR3 is TGTGCCAGCAGTCCCCGGGACAGGGTTTACAATGAGCAGTTCTTC.

This clone was observed a handful of times. This sequence joins TRBV23-1 and TRBJ2-5; 10 bases are shared with TRBD1. TRBV23-1 is noted as an ORF with a role that remains uncertain. V lost 3 bases to trimming and J lost 4 bases; unmatched junction nucleotides: 23. The CDR3 totals 21 residues. The CDR3 reads CASSHRGTRTGQGRVRETQYF. CDR3 DNA sequence: TGCGCCAGCAGTCATCGGGGGACTCGTACGGGACAGGGGCGCGTGAGAGAGACCCAGTACTTC.

CDR3 DNA: TGCGCCAGCAGCTTAGGACAGGGGGTTAACTATGGCTACACCTTC. The encoded protein is CASSLGQGVNYGYTF. The chain couples TRBV5-1 to TRBJ1-2, with TRBD1 matching 10 bases. The length of the CDR3 is 15 residues. V shed 2 bases, J shed 1 base, and the junction held 2 bases outside the gene matches. Germline V CDR1 and CDR2: SGHRS, YFSETQ.

The V call is TRBV28, the J call TRBJ2-3; unclear D gene. The CDR3 covers 13 residues. Germline-derived CDR1 and CDR2 are MDHEN and SYDVKM. Trimming left V 3 bases short and J 4 bases short, with 8 bases between. CDR3 DNA sequence: TGTGCCAGCAGTTTGCGGTCAGCAGATACGCAGTATTTT. Its protein product is CASSLRSADTQYF.

This clone was counted once. J is TRBJ2-3 and V is TRBV12-5; 9 bases match TRBD2. Trimming cost V 6 bases and J 1 base; bases outside gene matches: 5. CDR3 length: 15 amino acids. Germline V CDR1 and CDR2: LGHNT, FRNRAP. Here the CDR3 reads CASGWASGGTDTQYF. The CDR3 coding sequence is TGTGCTAGTGGCTGGGCTAGCGGGGGCACAGATACGCAGTATTTT.

A single count supports this clone. V is TRBV10-3 and J is TRBJ2-3; D might be TRBD2 (6 bases). Germline V gives CDR1 ENHRY, CDR2 SYGVKD. The ends were cut back, 0 bases at V and 3 bases at J, with 13 bases in the middle. The CDR3 totals 16 residues. The DNA for the CDR3 is TGTGCCATCAGTGAGTCGAAGCGGGCTCAGACAGATACGCAGTATTTT. It yields the protein CAISESKRAQTDTQYF.

The CDR3 coding sequence is TGTGCCAGCAGTTTGACACAGGGTGGTGGTCAGCCCCAGCATTTT. It is translated as CASSLTQGGGQPQHF. The V call is TRBV28, the J call TRBJ1-5; a possible D gene is TRBD1 (6 bases). The CDR3 is made up of 15 amino acids. The germline V gene has CDR1 MDHEN and CDR2 SYDVKM. V gave up 3 bases and J gave up 6 bases, with 15 bases separating them.

This clone appeared a single time. The chain couples TRBV9 to TRBJ2-1; D is unclear. V lost 4 bases, J lost 7 bases, and 6 bases lay in between. This CDR3 comprises 11 residues. The germline CDR1 and CDR2 sequences are SGDLS and YYNGEE. CDR3 in DNA: TGTGCCAGCAGCTCCGCGAATGAGCAGTTCTTC. Its translation is CASSSANEQFF.

The J gene is TRBJ2-7, the V gene TRBV10-1; perhaps TRBD2 as D (5 bases). The CDR3 length is 13 residues. Germline lookup yields CDR1 WNHNN and CDR2 SYGVQD (reference sequence). Trimming pared 5 bases from V and 2 bases from J, leaving 10 bases between. Written as DNA, the CDR3 is TGCGCCAGCAGTTCGGTCGGGGCCTACGAGCAGTACTTC. It is translated as CASSSVGAYEQYF.

The chain uses TRBV6-5 and TRBJ1-2; 9 bases align to TRBD1. Germline CDR1 MNHEY, CDR2 SVGAGI. The CDR3 has 16 amino acids. V lost 0 bases to trimming and J lost 4 bases; unmatched junction nucleotides: 6. The CDR3 region has the DNA TGTGCCAGCAGTTACTCGACGGACAGGGGCGGCTATGGCTACACCTTC. Translation gives CASSYSTDRGGYGYTF.

The chain carries TRBV7-6 and TRBJ2-1; the D is unclear. Germline CDR1 SGHVS, CDR2 FNYEAQ. The V and J ends lost 3 bases and 6 bases respectively, with 12 bases between them. This CDR3 is 14 amino acids long. Here the CDR3 DNA reads TGTGCCAGCAGCTTGGTTATGTTGAGCAATGAGCAGTTCTTC. Translated, it gives CASSLVMLSNEQFF.

The J gene is TRBJ2-1, the V gene TRBV7-9, with 8 bases aligning to TRBD2. The length of the CDR3 is 17 residues. Germline V CDR1 and CDR2: SEHNR, FQNEAQ (reference sequence). The V gene end was trimmed by 3 bases and the J gene end by 5 bases; junction bases not matched to a gene: 12. The CDR3 coding sequence is TGTGCCAGCAGCTTCCGTGGGACTAGTTTTTTGAACAATGAGCAGTTCTTC. Amino acid sequence: CASSFRGTSFLNNEQFF.

The CDR3 loop is CASSLTPGDQPQHF. The CDR3 DNA reads TGTGCCAGCAGTCTTACCCCAGGGGATCAGCCCCAGCATTTT. The chain couples TRBV7-2 to TRBJ1-5; perhaps TRBD1 as D (6 bases). The V gene's germline CDR1 is SGHTA and CDR2 FQGNSA. The CDR3 is 14 amino acids. Trimming stripped 6 bases from V and 5 bases from J, with 14 bases between.

This clone was seen a single time. The chain has TRBV5-1 and TRBJ2-3; 10 bases are a match to TRBD2. From germline, CDR1 is SGHRS and CDR2 YFSETQ. With V trimmed by 4 bases and J by 4 bases, 3 bases remained unmatched. This CDR3 contains 14 residues. CDR3 in DNA: TGCGCCAGCAGCACGGGACTAGCGCCAGATACGCAGTATTTT. This translates into CASSTGLAPDTQYF.

Only a few counts were recorded for this clone. The rearrangement links TRBV19 to TRBJ2-7; 9 nucleotides align to TRBD2. After removal of 6 bases from V and 2 bases from J, the junction contained 8 bases not matched to a gene. CDR3 size: 15 residues. In germline, CDR1 is LNHDA, CDR2 SQIVND (reference sequence). The CDR3 nucleotides read TGTGCCAGTAGCCAAGGAGCGGGAGGCCCCTACGAGCAGTACTTC. It translates to CASSQGAGGPYEQYF.

The chain is built from TRBV2 and TRBJ2-5; D may be TRBD1 (6 bases). CDR3 size: 14 residues. V shed 1 base and J shed 2 bases, with 8 bases lying between them. The germline CDR1 and CDR2 sequences are SNHLY and FYNNEI. CDR3 protein: CASSEGGQQETQYF. As DNA, the CDR3 is TGTGCCAGCAGTGAAGGAGGACAGCAAGAGACCCAGTACTTC.

The chain uses TRBV30 and TRBJ2-1, with 12 bases fitting TRBD2. The CDR3 length is 19 residues. Germline loops: CDR1 GTSNPN, CDR2 SVGIG (reference sequence). Trimming at V came to 5 bases and at J to 0 bases, leaving 14 bases not matched to a gene. DNA of the CDR3: TGTGCCTGGGGACCGGGACTAGCGGGTGCCAGGAGCTCCTACAATGAGCAGTTCTTC. Translating it yields CAWGPGLAGARSSYNEQFF.